This entry features one T cell receptor (beta chain) sequence. The sample is drawn from a study of blood T cell repertoires in COVID-19. The CDR3 extends over 14 amino acids. V was cut by 4 bases and J by 8 bases, with 17 bases left in between. Germline assignment: CDR1 LGHDT and CDR2 YNNKEL (reference sequence). TCRdb's copy holds only in-frame clones and misses some; the assay was immunoSEQ multiplex PCR. Among under 350,000 clones listed, around 85% were seen once. The rearrangement joins TRBV3-1 (or the pseudogene TRBV3-2) to TRBJ1-1; TRBD1 is a possible D gene (6 bases). Material for sequencing was PBMCs or T cells enriched from blood (not recorded which). The source is a woman in her 40s with acute COVID-19. The CDR3 is CASSPAPTGFEAFF. The CDR3 region has the DNA TGTGCCAGCAGCCCGGCCCCCACAGGGTTCGAAGCTTTCTTT.